This T cell receptor beta chain was captured in a study of blood T cell repertoires in COVID-19. Study background: Sites across the United States, Italy and Spain contributed samples from acute and convalescent COVID-19.

Per the study methods: Estimated nucleated cell counts came from reference gene primer amplification. Libraries were prepared by immunoSEQ multiplex PCR; TCRdb keeps only in-frame clonotypes and omits some of them. For V, J and clone size, that table is used; D and trimming come from the DNA. The table shows more than 400,000 clones, with over 75% occurring only once. The sample holds one count of this clone. Germline V gene lookup returns CDR1 MNHNS and CDR2 SASEGT. CDR3 length: 19 residues. The ends lost 1 base at V and 5 bases at J; junction bases unmatched: 16. Sequencing used peripheral blood. This TCR derives from a human donor in a cohort sampled during active COVID-19. The chain has TRBV6-1 and TRBJ1-4, with 7 bases that match TRBD1. The CDR3, as DNA: TGTGCCAGCAGTGAAGACCCGATGATAGGACAGGTACTAAATGAAAAACTGTTTTTT. Amino acids: CASSEDPMIGQVLNEKLFF.